The present T cell receptor beta chain was sequenced within a study of graft-versus-host responses after intestinal transplantation. Note on this clone: Antigen: not known.

The CDR3 length is 14 residues. Germline V gives CDR1 MDHEN, CDR2 SYDVKM. With 5 bases removed from V and 3 bases from J, the gap between germline ends came to 14 bases. Findings of the study overall: In patients with graft-donor T cell macrochimerism, allograft graft-versus-host to host-versus-graft clonal ratios were high.

Profiling relied on immunoSEQ multiplex PCR, and the TCRdb table lists in-frame clones only, not all of them. Of 62,000 or so clones listed, 90% are singletons. The sequence came from a human donor who was the organ donor for an intestinal transplant. The sequencing here drew on unstimulated CD8+ T cells sorted from spleen or lymph node cells, taken before transplant. The chain combines TRBV28 with TRBJ2-7, with a weak D call TRBD1 (6 bases). The CDR3 coding sequence is TGTGCCAGCAGTCTCCGGGACACTAACTACGAGCAGTACTTC. Its protein is CASSLRDTNYEQYF.